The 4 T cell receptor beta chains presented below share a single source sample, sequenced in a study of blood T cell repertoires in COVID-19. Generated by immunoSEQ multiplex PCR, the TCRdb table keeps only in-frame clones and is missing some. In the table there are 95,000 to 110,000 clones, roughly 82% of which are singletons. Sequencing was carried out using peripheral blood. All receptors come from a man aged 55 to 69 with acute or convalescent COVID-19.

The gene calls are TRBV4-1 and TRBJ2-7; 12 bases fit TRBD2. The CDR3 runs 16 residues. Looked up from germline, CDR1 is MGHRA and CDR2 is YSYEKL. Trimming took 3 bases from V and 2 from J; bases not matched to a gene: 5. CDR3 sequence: CASSHHLAGGTYEQYF. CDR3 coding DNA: TGCGCCAGCAGCCACCATCTAGCGGGAGGGACCTACGAGCAGTACTTC.

The CDR3 DNA follows: TGTGCCAGCAGCTTCCAGGGGGGAGGCTACACCTTC. It encodes CASSFQGGGYTF. The chain recombines TRBV7-2 with TRBJ1-2; 7 nucleotides line up with TRBD1. Germline assignment: CDR1 SGHTA and CDR2 FQGNSA. The CDR3 is 12 amino acids. V lost 3 bases to trimming and J lost 8 bases; unmatched junction nucleotides: 3. Drawing the rest from reference TRBV7-2 and TRBJ1-2, the complete variable domain is GAGVSQSPSNKVTEKGKDVELRCDPISGHTALYWYRQSLGQGLEFLIYFQGNSAPDKSGLPSDRFSAERTGGSVSTLTIQRTQQEDSAVYLCASSFQGGGYTFGSGTRLTVV.

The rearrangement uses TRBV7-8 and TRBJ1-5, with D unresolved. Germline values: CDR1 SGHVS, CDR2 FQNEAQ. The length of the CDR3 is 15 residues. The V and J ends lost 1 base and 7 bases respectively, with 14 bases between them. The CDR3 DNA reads TGTGCCAGCAGCTTAGTCTCAGTCCTCAGGCAGCCCCAGCATTTT. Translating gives CASSLVSVLRQPQHF.

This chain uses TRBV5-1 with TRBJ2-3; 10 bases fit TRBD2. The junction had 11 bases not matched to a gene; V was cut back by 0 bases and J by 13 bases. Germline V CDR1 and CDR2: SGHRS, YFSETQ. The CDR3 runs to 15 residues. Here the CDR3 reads CASSLDASGSFSEYF. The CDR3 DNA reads TGCGCCAGCAGCTTGGATGCTAGCGGGAGTTTTAGCGAGTATTTT.